The clone carrying this T cell receptor beta chain was picked up a small number of times. The entry originates in a study of T cells in Graves' hyperthyroidism and ophthalmopathy. Amplified TCR beta CDR3 regions derived from RNA transcripts. TCR CDR3 underwent first-round RT-PCR with the HTBI primer set. Using its own MiXCR run on the multiplex PCR reads, TCRdb lists one record per CDR3 protein. This sample yields about 640,000 distinct CDR3 sequences, of which more than 14% are seen a single time; about an eighth belongs to the top ten. The sequenced sample consisted of blood. This sequence originates from a woman aged 50 to 65 with Graves' ophthalmopathy.

The CDR3: CASSQRGANTEAFF. DNA for the CDR3: TGTGCCAGCAGCCAACGGGGGGCGAACACTGAAGCTTTCTTT. This chain connects TRBV3-1 to TRBJ1-1; D might be TRBD1 (6 bases). The CDR3 consists of 14 residues. Germline V gives CDR1 LGHDT, CDR2 YNNKEL (reference sequence). Trimming removed 2 bases from V and 1 base from J, with 8 bases in between.